Following are 17 T cell receptor beta chains from one sample sequenced in a study of technical replicates of blood from a handful of donors. TCRdb's table, derived via immunoSEQ multiplex PCR, lists solely in-frame clones and lacks some. The table has some 66,000 clones, roughly 98% seen once; the top ten hold over 0.15%. Sequencing was done on a sample of T cells isolated from PBMCs. These receptors came from a human donor in good health.

This clone was picked up one time. V usage is TRBV28 and J usage is TRBJ1-2, with TRBD1 identical over 10 bases. Germline V gene sequence: CDR1 MDHEN, CDR2 SYDVKM. The ends lost 7 bases at V and 8 bases at J; junction bases unmatched: 10. This CDR3 is built from 14 residues. Here the CDR3 reads CASTETGGAEGYTF. The CDR3 DNA is TGTGCCAGCACCGAGACAGGGGGCGCGGAAGGCTACACCTTC.

The chain carries TRBV2 and TRBJ2-7; the match to TRBD1 covers 7 bases. Germline loops: CDR1 SNHLY, CDR2 FYNNEI. The V and J ends lost 3 bases and 0 bases, in that order; junction bases with no gene match: 2. This CDR3 region has 14 residues. CDR3 residues: CASSEGQSSYEQYF. As DNA, the CDR3 is TGTGCCAGCAGTGAGGGACAGAGCTCCTACGAGCAGTACTTC. Together with reference TRBV2 and TRBJ2-7, the CDR3 gives the full variable domain: EPEVTQTPSHQVTQMGQEVILRCVPISNHLYFYWYRQILGQKVEFLVSFYNNEISEKSEIFDDQFSVERPDGSNFTLKIRSTKLEDSAMYFCASSEGQSSYEQYFGPGTRLTVT.

CDR3 bases: TGTGCCAGCAGTGAATTCTCTAGAGCCGGATCCGCCGAGCAGTTCTTC. Translated: CASSEFSRAGSAEQFF. The chain recombines TRBV6-1 with TRBJ2-1; D gene unclear. The CDR3 runs 16 residues. The germline V gene has CDR1 MNHNS and CDR2 SASEGT. The ends were cut back, 2 bases at V and 10 bases at J, with 21 bases in the middle.

Comment on this clone: The sample has other DNA sequences that encode this CDR3 too. The CDR3 DNA reads TGTGCCAGCAGCTTAACCGGGAACACTGAAGCTTTCTTT. Its protein is CASSLTGNTEAFF. The chain recombines TRBV7-3 with TRBJ1-1, with D unclear. This CDR3 region has 13 residues. From germline, CDR1 is SGHTA and CDR2 FQGTGA. Trimming took off 0 bases at V and 1 base at J, with 3 bases between the two ends.

The rearrangement uses TRBV7-9 and TRBJ2-1, with 14 bases aligning to TRBD2. The CDR3 spans 14 residues. Losses at the gene ends were 4 bases for V and 11 bases for J; bases not matched to a gene: 4. Per the germline V gene, CDR1 is SEHNR and CDR2 is FQNEAQ (reference sequence). CDR3 coding DNA: TGTGCCAGCAGCTCGGGACTAGCGGGGGATCAGCAGTTCTTC. This encodes CASSSGLAGDQQFF.

The chain links TRBV14 to TRBJ1-4; a weak D match, TRBD1 (5 bases). The germline gives CDR1 SGHDN, CDR2 FVKESK. CDR3 length: 14 amino acids. The V gene lost 4 bases and the J gene lost 6 bases, with 12 bases spanning the gap. CDR3 amino acids: CASSPSGIHEKLFF. CDR3 bases: TGTGCCAGCAGCCCCTCAGGGATTCATGAAAAACTGTTTTTT.

J is TRBJ2-1 and V is TRBV23-1; TRBD2 matches at 14 bases. TRBV23-1 is reported as an ORF; its role is uncertain. Germline trimming cut 3 bases from V and 9 bases from J; bases unmatched to any gene: 10. The CDR3 spans 17 residues. CDR3 nucleotides: TGCGCCAGCAGTCACCCCGAGACTAGCGGGAGGGCTACTGAGCAGTTCTTC. Residues: CASSHPETSGRATEQFF.

The chain combines TRBV28 with TRBJ2-1, with 14 positions matching TRBD2. V dropped 5 bases and J dropped 0; count of bases not matched to a gene: 6. The germline V gene encodes CDR1 MDHEN and CDR2 SYDVKM. The CDR3 runs 18 residues. CDR3 region: CASSPRTSGRSSYNEQFF. CDR3 DNA sequence: TGTGCCAGCAGTCCAAGGACTAGCGGGAGGTCCTCCTACAATGAGCAGTTCTTC. The full variable domain, with the rest looked up from reference TRBV28 and TRBJ2-1, is DVKVTQSSRYLVKRTGEKVFLECVQDMDHENMFWYRQDPGLGLRLIYFSYDVKMKEKGDIPEGYSVSREKKERFSLILESASTNQTSMYLCASSPRTSGRSSYNEQFFGPGTRLTVL.

The CDR3 is CAWRSRANTEAFF. In nucleotides, the CDR3 is TGTGCCTGGAGGAGCAGGGCAAACACTGAAGCTTTCTTT. The rearrangement uses TRBV30 and TRBJ1-1; TRBD1 is a possible D gene (5 bases). The germline CDR1 and CDR2 sequences are GTSNPN and SVGIG (reference sequence). Trimming stripped 3 bases from V and 2 bases from J, with 10 bases between. The CDR3 runs 13 residues. Drawing the rest from reference TRBV30 and TRBJ1-1, the complete variable domain is SQTIHQWPATLVQPVGSPLSLECTVEGTSNPNLYWYRQAAGRGLQLLFYSVGIGQISSEVPQNLSASRPQDRQFILSSKKLLLSDSGFYLCAWRSRANTEAFFGQGTRLTVV.

This sequence joins TRBV11-2 and TRBJ1-5; no clear D. Germline values: CDR1 SGHAT, CDR2 FQNNGV. The CDR3 sequence is 17 residues long. V gave up 2 bases and J gave up 0 bases, with 14 bases separating them. DNA for the CDR3: TGTGCCAGCAGCTTATACACCGGAACAGATAGCAATCAGCCCCAGCATTTT. Its protein product is CASSLYTGTDSNQPQHF.

This rearrangement joins TRBV28 to TRBJ1-2; 7 positions agree with TRBD1. Germline V gene lookup returns CDR1 MDHEN and CDR2 SYDVKM. V shed 1 base and J 13 bases; nucleotides not matched to a gene: 15. This CDR3 spans 15 amino acids. The DNA for the CDR3 is TGTGCCAGCAGTTTATCCGGGACAGCCGATCCTACCGGCACCTTC. This sequence encodes CASSLSGTADPTGTF.

The V and J genes are TRBV19 and TRBJ2-1, with D uncertain. Germline CDR1 LNHDA, CDR2 SQIVND (reference sequence). This CDR3 comprises 12 residues. V was trimmed by 4 bases and J by 6 bases, leaving 7 bases between them. CDR3 in DNA: TGTGCCAGTAGTACCCAGTCCAATGAGCAGTTCTTC. It yields the protein CASSTQSNEQFF.

A word on this clone: Other DNA sequences from this sample encode an identical CDR3 as well. The rearrangement links TRBV5-1 to TRBJ2-5, with 8 bases lining up with TRBD1. Germline values: CDR1 SGHRS, CDR2 YFSETQ. The ends lost 0 bases at V and 1 base at J; junction bases unmatched: 2. CDR3 length equals 15 residues. The CDR3 bases are TGCGCCAGCAGCTTGGTGGGGACAGGCCAAGAGACCCAGTACTTC. As protein: CASSLVGTGQETQYF.

This rearrangement joins TRBV19 to TRBJ1-6; D remains unclear. The CDR3 runs 16 residues. Per the germline V gene, CDR1 is LNHDA and CDR2 is SQIVND (reference sequence). Trimming cost V 3 bases and J 6 bases, with 15 bases left between them. CDR3 amino acids: CASSIPRHWANSPLHF. In nucleotides, the CDR3 is TGTGCCAGTAGTATTCCGCGACATTGGGCTAATTCACCCCTCCACTTT.

This clone was seen only once. The chain has TRBV6-1 and TRBJ2-2, with 7 positions matching TRBD2. CDR1 and CDR2 from the germline V gene are MNHNS and SASEGT. This CDR3 spans 17 amino acids. The junction had 10 bases not matched to a gene; V was cut back by 2 bases and J by 4 bases. Here the CDR3 DNA reads TGTGCCAGCAGTGAAAATCCTGGAGGGAGGGTCACCGGGGAGCTGTTTTTT. Translating gives CASSENPGGRVTGELFF.

The chain links TRBV9 to TRBJ2-1; a weak D match, TRBD2 (7 bases). The CDR3 has 18 amino acids. Germline V CDR1 and CDR2: SGDLS, YYNGEE. V lost 1 base and J lost 2, with 19 bases in between. The DNA for the CDR3 is TGTGCCAGCAGCGTATTGGGGGGGCCTTCTTATACCTACAATGAGCAGTTCTTC. This codes for CASSVLGGPSYTYNEQFF.

This clone was seen only once. The gene calls are TRBV2 and TRBJ1-5, with TRBD1 identical over 7 bases. CDR1 is SNHLY and CDR2 is FYNNEI in the germline V gene. The CDR3 covers 15 residues. J was trimmed by 4 bases and V by 3 bases; bases with no gene match: 6. As DNA, the CDR3 is TGTGCCAGCAGTGACCACGGACAGGCTAATCAGCCCCAGCATTTT. It is translated as CASSDHGQANQPQHF.